The clone carrying this T cell receptor (beta chain) was observed many times. The antigen is undetermined. This record belongs to a study of T cells in Graves' hyperthyroidism and ophthalmopathy. Broader study findings: Ophthalmopathy was predicted by the model a median of roughly 6 months ahead of onset.

Germline CDR1 SGHTA, CDR2 FQGNSA. Trimming left V 5 bases short and J 2 bases short, with 14 bases between. The CDR3 totals 15 residues. Each 10 ml fresh peripheral blood draw supplied the PBMCs. Amplification of TCR beta CDR3 regions used RNA as the template. HTBI primers were used for first-round RT-PCR of the TCR CDR3. TCRdb reprocessed the multiplex PCR reads with MiXCR, giving one entry per CDR3 protein. The table lists over 350,000 distinct CDR3 sequences, approximately 14% of them singletons. This clonotype was obtained from a man between 18 and 35 years old with Graves' ophthalmopathy. The chain links TRBV7-2 to TRBJ2-3, with D possibly being TRBD2 (6 bases). The sequencing sample was made of blood. CDR3 sequence reads: CASSPPGTDTDTQYF. CDR3 coding DNA: TGTGCCAGCAGCCCCCCCGGGACTGACACAGATACGCAGTATTTT.